The T cell receptor (beta chain) described here comes from a study of shared clonotypes between healthy human individuals. Trimming removed 6 bases from V and 6 bases from J, with 15 bases in between. Germline CDR1 and CDR2: MNHNY and SVGAGI (reference sequence). This CDR3 comprises 15 residues. Measured with immunoSEQ multiplex PCR; TCRdb has only the in-frame clones, and not every one. The sample consists of more than 2 million clones, under 97% of them appearing once. The chain couples TRBV6-6 to TRBJ1-6; D is unclear. The sequencing sample was made of naive CD4+ T cells sorted from blood. Subset noted: CD45RA+ positively selected. This receptor was obtained from a young man in good health. CDR3 amino acids: CASSPLGFGNSPLHF. The CDR3 nucleotides read TGTGCCAGCAGCCCCTTGGGGTTCGGTAATTCACCCCTCCACTTT.